Listed here are 5 T cell receptor beta chains from one sample, sequenced in a study of blood T cell repertoires in COVID-19. TCRdb's copy holds only in-frame clones and misses some; the assay was immunoSEQ multiplex PCR. The sample carries about 320,000 clones, roughly 90% recorded once. The sample taken for sequencing was PBMCs or T cells enriched from blood (not recorded which). The origin of the receptors is a woman aged 25 to 39 who had been exposed to COVID-19.

The chain has TRBV30 and TRBJ1-4; D is ambiguous. The CDR3 totals 14 residues. Germline assignment: CDR1 GTSNPN and CDR2 SVGIG (reference sequence). V was trimmed by 1 base and J by 8 bases, leaving 14 bases between them. The CDR3 spells CAWSGALRYEKLFF. In DNA form, the CDR3 reads TGTGCCTGGAGTGGGGCCCTGCGCTACGAAAAACTGTTTTTT.

CDR3 region: CASSHPGGPGANVLTF. DNA for the CDR3: TGCGCCAGCAGCCACCCGGGGGGGCCTGGGGCCAACGTCCTGACTTTC. The chain couples TRBV4-1 to TRBJ2-6; the match to TRBD2 covers 8 bases. J was trimmed by 2 bases and V by 3 bases; bases with no gene match: 3. This CDR3 comprises 16 residues. Germline CDR1 MGHRA, CDR2 YSYEKL.

J is TRBJ2-3 and V is TRBV28, with D possibly being TRBD2 (6 bases). CDR1 and CDR2 (germline): MDHEN, SYDVKM. V lost 5 bases, J lost 2 bases, and 14 bases lay in between. CDR3 length: 15 amino acids. The CDR3 DNA is TGTGCCAGCAGTCCCCCGGGACTTAACACAGATACGCAGTATTTT. Protein product: CASSPPGLNTDTQYF. The full variable domain, in which reference TRBV28 and TRBJ2-3 provide the parts outside the CDR3, is DVKVTQSSRYLVKRTGEKVFLECVQDMDHENMFWYRQDPGLGLRLIYFSYDVKMKEKGDIPEGYSVSREKKERFSLILESASTNQTSMYLCASSPPGLNTDTQYFGPGTRLTVL.

Remarks on this clone: The same CDR3 also results from other DNA sequences found in this sample. J is TRBJ1-2 and V is TRBV2; tentative D call: TRBD1 (6 bases). This CDR3 has 13 amino acids. The germline V and J ends were trimmed by 5 bases and 1 base, with 8 bases remaining between them. Per the germline V gene, CDR1 is SNHLY and CDR2 is FYNNEI. CDR3 sequence reads: CASSQGINYGYTF. CDR3 bases: TGTGCCAGCAGTCAGGGGATTAACTATGGCTACACCTTC.

V and J are TRBV9 and TRBJ1-2; 7 bases align to TRBD1. V lost 3 bases, J lost 0 bases, and 2 bases stayed unmatched. Germline CDR1 SGDLS, CDR2 YYNGEE. This CDR3 comprises 14 residues. The CDR3 bases are TGTGCCAGCAGCGGAAGGGGGCCTAACTATGGCTACACCTTC. Protein: CASSGRGPNYGYTF.